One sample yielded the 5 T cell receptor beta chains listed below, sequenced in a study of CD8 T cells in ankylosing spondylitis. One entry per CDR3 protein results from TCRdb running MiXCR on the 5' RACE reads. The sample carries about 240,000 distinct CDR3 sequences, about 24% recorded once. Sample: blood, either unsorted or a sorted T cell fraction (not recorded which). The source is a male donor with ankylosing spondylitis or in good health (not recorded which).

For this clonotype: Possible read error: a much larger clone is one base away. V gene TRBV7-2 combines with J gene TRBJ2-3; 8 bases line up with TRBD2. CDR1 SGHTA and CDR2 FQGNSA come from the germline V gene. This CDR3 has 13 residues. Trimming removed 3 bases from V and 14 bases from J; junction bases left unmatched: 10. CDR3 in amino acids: CASSFAPPGGRYF. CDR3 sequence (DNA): TGTGCCAGCAGCTTCGCCCCTCCGGGGGGGCGGTATTTT.

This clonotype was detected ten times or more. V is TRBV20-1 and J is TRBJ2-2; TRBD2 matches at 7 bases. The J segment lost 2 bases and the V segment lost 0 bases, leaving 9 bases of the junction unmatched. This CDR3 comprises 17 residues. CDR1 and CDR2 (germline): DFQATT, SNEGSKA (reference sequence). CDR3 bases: TGCAGTGCTAGAGATCGTGGGGGGACTATTAACACCGGGGAGCTGTTTTTT. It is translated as CSARDRGGTINTGELFF.

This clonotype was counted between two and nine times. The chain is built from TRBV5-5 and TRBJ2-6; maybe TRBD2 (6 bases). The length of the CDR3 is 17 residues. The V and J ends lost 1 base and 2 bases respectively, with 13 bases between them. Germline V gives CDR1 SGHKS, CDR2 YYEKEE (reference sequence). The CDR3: CASSLLASGAGANVLTF. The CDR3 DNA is TGTGCCAGCAGCTTGCTGGCGTCGGGGGCTGGGGCCAACGTCCTGACTTTC.

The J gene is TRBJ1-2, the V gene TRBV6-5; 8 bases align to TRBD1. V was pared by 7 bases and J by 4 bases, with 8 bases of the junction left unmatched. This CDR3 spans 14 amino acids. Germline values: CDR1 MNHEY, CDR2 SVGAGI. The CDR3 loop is CASKLTGVSYGYTF. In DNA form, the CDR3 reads TGTGCCAGCAAGTTGACAGGGGTCTCCTATGGCTACACCTTC.

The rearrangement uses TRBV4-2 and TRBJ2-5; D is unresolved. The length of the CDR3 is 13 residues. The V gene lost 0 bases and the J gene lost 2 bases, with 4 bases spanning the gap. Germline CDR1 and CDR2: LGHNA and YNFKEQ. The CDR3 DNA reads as TGTGCCAGCAGCCAAGAGGGACAAGAGACCCAGTACTTC. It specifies CASSQEGQETQYF.